This T cell receptor beta chain derives from a study of blood T cells in healthy people across ages (dated by TCRdb to between 2015 and 2017). Regarding the complete study: In model experiments, template switching captured about one uniquely barcoded TCR beta cDNA molecule for every two T cells. For two donors (one aged 18 to 29 and one aged 80 or older), the study analyzed two additional independent replicas of 1 million unique cDNA reads from the same blood draw. Donors of different ages were randomly distributed across sequencing lanes to avoid experimental bias. The donors were split into four age groups: young (average around 17 years), middle-aged (more than 35), aged (over 55) and long-lived (roughly 86). The study measured age-related changes in TCR beta repertoire diversity using deep sequencing normalized with unique cDNA molecular identifiers. Paper-wide results and their limitations: Estimates of total diversity from one million sequenced T cells were regarded as lower bounds and underestimates. There was a strong correlation between observed TCR beta diversity and the percentage of naive T cells measured by flow cytometry. Because the CMV infection status of the donors was unknown, age-related changes in expanded clonotypes may potentially have been confounded. The long-lived group showed more naive CD4+ T cells, fewer expanded clones and increased TCR diversity than the aged group, suggesting age selection. Conclusive comparison of naive and antigen-experienced compartments was prevented by the profiling of bulk unsorted PBMCs. As age increased, observed TCR beta diversity per million T cells dropped in a roughly linear way, and a significant reduction was already evident by age 40.

Library construction relied on 5' RACE. The sequencing machine was an Illumina HiSeq 2500. A second PCR of about 7 to 12 cycles was run with a J-beta primer mix and a sample-barcoded 5' primer. Each TCR beta cDNA molecule received a unique molecular identifier from a template-switch 5' adaptor carrying 12 random nucleotides. At least 2.5 million CDR3-containing paired-end reads were obtained from each sample. The Mint cDNA synthesis kit, primed by a TRBC-specific oligonucleotide, was used to synthesize first-strand cDNA from all RNA. After uracil-DNA glycosylase treatment, a first 18-cycle PCR used universal primers M1SS and BC2_uni_R on all cDNA. On the study's bioinformatics: For normalization, 1 million high-quality reads, each with a distinct molecular identifier, were randomly selected from each sample. Instead of being binned into consensus sequences, reads with shared molecular identifiers were discarded. MiTCR, set to a Q25 quality threshold and the strictest error-elimination algorithm, was used for CDR3 identification, clonotype clustering and error correction. A nonparametric unseen species model with Euler transformation was used to estimate lower-bound total TCR beta diversity. TCRdb reworked the public reads: Q25 trimming with fastp, MiXCR clone assembly, productive beta chains retained. For every CDR3 protein sequence, its rows merge into one entry that carries the most common genes and DNA. The V and J calls here are based on TCRdb, not the publication. The sample table lists about 1,400,000 distinct CDR3 sequences, approximately 42% of them with a count of one. Of the sample, less than 8% falls within the top ten clones.

Systemically healthy Caucasian individuals from Russia, roughly 40 in total and aged roughly 6 to 90 years, were included as donors. About 9.1 milliliters of peripheral blood were collected from each donor into EDTA-treated Vacutainer tubes. Ficoll-Paque density-gradient centrifugation was used to isolate PBMCs, with at least 6 million obtained per sample. Total RNA, at least 5 micrograms per sample, was extracted from PBMCs with Trizol reagent. For every donor, flow cytometry on a PBMC aliquot measured the percentage of naive CD45RAhigh/CD27high T cells. Comments on this clonotype: The target of this receptor is not known. Since a much larger clone is just one base distant, this may be a read error.

The CDR3 covers 15 residues, taking in both the cysteine and the phenylalanine. The sequence is cut down to CDR3 DNA, 45 bases in frame from base 1. Per the germline V gene, SGHVS is the CDR1 and FQNEAQ is the CDR2. For this chain, trimming is 5 bases at the V end and 2 bases at the J end, and the number of junction bases without a gene match is 8. The specimen was blood. The rearranged chain carries TRBV7-8 and TRBJ1-2; 7 bases in the middle match TRBD1. This receptor was identified in a woman aged 18-29 years in good health. The CDR3: CASSPRQGPNYGYTF. Here is the DNA: TGTGCCAGCAGCCCCAGACAGGGACCCAACTATGGCTACACCTTC. Full variable domain (CDR3 extended with the reference TRBV7-8 and TRBJ1-2 proteins): GAGVSQSPRYKVAKRGQDVALRCDPISGHVSLFWYQQALGQGPEFLTYFQNEAQLDKSGLPSDRFFAERPEGSVSTLKIQRTQQEDSAVYLCASSPRQGPNYGYTFGSGTRLTVV.